These T cell receptor beta chains were read from a single sample in a study of T cell responses to AZD1222 COVID-19 vaccine. Produced via immunoSEQ multiplex PCR; TCRdb's table is partial and in-frame only. The repertoire holds 110,000 or so clones, approximately 90% seen once, with less than 6.5% in the top ten. The input for sequencing was peripheral blood, taken 28 days after the second AZD1222 dose. The receptor source for this set is an adult who received the AZD1222 COVID-19 vaccine. Both conserved end residues are part of each CDR3. Each record gives: clone size, D gene, V gene, CDR3 length, J gene, CDR3 DNA, CDR3 protein. D genes are given only for firm matches. Rows give clone size only sometimes, using once, few, many, or a class for an expanded clone.

clone size: -
D gene: TRBD2
V gene: TRBV6-5
CDR3 length: 16
J gene: TRBJ2-5
CDR3 DNA: TGTGCCAGCAGTTACGGGGGGGGACTGAGCCAAGAGACCCAGTACTTC
CDR3 protein: CASSYGGGLSQETQYF

clone size: -
D gene: TRBD1
V gene: TRBV27
CDR3 length: 17
J gene: TRBJ1-6
CDR3 DNA: TGTGCCAGCAGTTACTCCGGGGGACAGGGAGCCACTTTCCCCCTCCACTTT
CDR3 protein: CASSYSGGQGATFPLHF

clone size: -
D gene: TRBD1
V gene: TRBV18
CDR3 length: 15
J gene: TRBJ1-5
CDR3 DNA: TGTGCCAGCTCACTTGGACAGGGCAGCAATCAGCCCCAGCATTTT
CDR3 protein: CASSLGQGSNQPQHF

clone size: -
D gene: -
V gene: TRBV6-5
CDR3 length: 14
J gene: TRBJ1-5
CDR3 DNA: TGTGCCAGCAGTTTACAGGGAGTTGATCAGCCCCAGCATTTT
CDR3 protein: CASSLQGVDQPQHF

clone size: -
D gene: -
V gene: TRBV5-1
CDR3 length: 15
J gene: TRBJ2-1
CDR3 DNA: TGCGCCAGCAGCAGTCAGGGTTATGACTACAATGAGCAGTTCTTC
CDR3 protein: CASSSQGYDYNEQFF

clone size: -
D gene: -
V gene: TRBV18
CDR3 length: 13
J gene: TRBJ1-1
CDR3 DNA: TGTGCCAGCTCACCACTGAGTGGTACTGAAGCTTTCTTT
CDR3 protein: CASSPLSGTEAFF

clone size: -
D gene: TRBD1
V gene: TRBV11-2
CDR3 length: 15
J gene: TRBJ1-1
CDR3 DNA: TGTGCCAGCAGCCCGGACAGGGTGGGGGGTACTGAAGCTTTCTTT
CDR3 protein: CASSPDRVGGTEAFF

clone size: -
D gene: -
V gene: TRBV20-1
CDR3 length: 10
J gene: TRBJ1-1
CDR3 DNA: TGCAGTGCTAGTTTGGGGGCGGCTTTCTTT
CDR3 protein: CSASLGAAFF

clone size: -
D gene: -
V gene: TRBV3-1/TRBV3-2
CDR3 length: 15
J gene: TRBJ2-3
CDR3 DNA: TGTGCCAGCAGCCAAGTTAGGGCCCCCACAGATACGCAGTATTTT
CDR3 protein: CASSQVRAPTDTQYF

clone size: -
D gene: -
V gene: TRBV2
CDR3 length: 15
J gene: TRBJ2-5
CDR3 DNA: TGTGCCAGCAGTTCCCAGGCTCCTGCGCAAGAGACCCAGTACTTC
CDR3 protein: CASSSQAPAQETQYF

clone size: once
D gene: -
V gene: TRBV11-2
CDR3 length: 16
J gene: TRBJ1-2
CDR3 DNA: TGTGCCAGCAGCGATAACCCCGGGGGCCCTTTGGATGGCTACACCTTC
CDR3 protein: CASSDNPGGPLDGYTF

clone size: -
D gene: -
V gene: TRBV2
CDR3 length: 13
J gene: TRBJ2-7
CDR3 DNA: TGTGCCAGCAGTGAAGCGCGCAGTAACGAGCAGTACTTC
CDR3 protein: CASSEARSNEQYF

clone size: -
D gene: TRBD2
V gene: TRBV29-1
CDR3 length: 13
J gene: TRBJ2-1
CDR3 DNA: TGCAGCGCCCAAAGGCTAGCGGGGAGTGAGCAGTTCTTC
CDR3 protein: CSAQRLAGSEQFF

clone size: -
D gene: -
V gene: TRBV24-1
CDR3 length: 11
J gene: TRBJ2-1
CDR3 DNA: TGTGCCACCAGTGGGTTCAATGAGCAGTTCTTC
CDR3 protein: CATSGFNEQFF

clone size: medium-sized
D gene: TRBD1
V gene: TRBV24-1
CDR3 length: 14
J gene: TRBJ1-5
CDR3 DNA: TGTGCCACCTGGACAGGGGATAGCAATCAGCCCCAGCATTTT
CDR3 protein: CATWTGDSNQPQHF

clone size: -
D gene: -
V gene: TRBV2
CDR3 length: 15
J gene: TRBJ2-3
CDR3 DNA: TGTGCCAGCAGTGATGCTAGCTTTAGCACAGATACGCAGTATTTT
CDR3 protein: CASSDASFSTDTQYF

clone size: -
D gene: -
V gene: TRBV9
CDR3 length: 16
J gene: TRBJ2-7
CDR3 DNA: TGTGCCAGCAGCGTAGGTAGAGGGTTAAAAGCCCACGAGCAGTACTTC
CDR3 protein: CASSVGRGLKAHEQYF

clone size: -
D gene: -
V gene: TRBV2
CDR3 length: 15
J gene: TRBJ2-2
CDR3 DNA: TGTGCCAGCAACGTGGGAGGGGGTAACACCGGGGAGCTGTTTTTT
CDR3 protein: CASNVGGGNTGELFF

clone size: -
D gene: -
V gene: TRBV7-2
CDR3 length: 12
J gene: TRBJ2-5
CDR3 DNA: TGTGCCAGCAGCTTAGCGAGGGAGACCCAGTACTTC
CDR3 protein: CASSLARETQYF

clone size: -
D gene: TRBD1
V gene: TRBV3-1/TRBV3-2
CDR3 length: 14
J gene: TRBJ1-6
CDR3 DNA: TGTGCCAGCAGCCTCGGGACAGGGAATTCACCCCTCCACTTT
CDR3 protein: CASSLGTGNSPLHF

clone size: -
D gene: -
V gene: TRBV3-1/TRBV3-2
CDR3 length: 16
J gene: TRBJ1-3
CDR3 DNA: TGTGCCAGCAGCCAAGATTCCGGGGGGCTCGGAAACACCATATATTTT
CDR3 protein: CASSQDSGGLGNTIYF

clone size: -
D gene: -
V gene: TRBV7-8
CDR3 length: 14
J gene: TRBJ2-7
CDR3 DNA: TGTGCCAGCAGCTTGGGAGGACAGATCTACGAGCAGTACTTC
CDR3 protein: CASSLGGQIYEQYF

clone size: -
D gene: TRBD1
V gene: TRBV6-6
CDR3 length: 16
J gene: TRBJ1-3
CDR3 DNA: TGTGCCAGCAGACCGGGACAGGGGCTCTCTGGAAACACCATATATTTT
CDR3 protein: CASRPGQGLSGNTIYF

clone size: -
D gene: TRBD2
V gene: TRBV19
CDR3 length: 15
J gene: TRBJ2-1
CDR3 DNA: TGTGCCAGTAGGCGAGCGGGGGACGAATACAATGAGCAGTTCTTC
CDR3 protein: CASRRAGDEYNEQFF

clone size: -
D gene: -
V gene: TRBV7-9
CDR3 length: 14
J gene: TRBJ2-2
CDR3 DNA: TGTGCCAAAAACAGGGGAGGAGACACCGGGGAGCTGTTTTTT
CDR3 protein: CAKNRGGDTGELFF

clone size: -
D gene: -
V gene: TRBV28
CDR3 length: 15
J gene: TRBJ2-7
CDR3 DNA: TGTGCCAGCAGTTTATATGCGGGAAGCTCCTACGAGCAGTACTTC
CDR3 protein: CASSLYAGSSYEQYF

clone size: -
D gene: TRBD1
V gene: TRBV7-9
CDR3 length: 17
J gene: TRBJ1-4
CDR3 DNA: TGTGCCAGCAGCTCCAAGTTGGGACAGGGGGTTCATGAAAAACTGTTTTTT
CDR3 protein: CASSSKLGQGVHEKLFF

clone size: -
D gene: -
V gene: TRBV7-6
CDR3 length: 14
J gene: TRBJ2-3
CDR3 DNA: TGTGCCAGCAGCTCCCGGGACAACACTTATACGCAGTATTTT
CDR3 protein: CASSSRDNTYTQYF

clone size: -
D gene: TRBD1
V gene: TRBV6-5
CDR3 length: 15
J gene: TRBJ2-2
CDR3 DNA: TGTGCCAGCAGTTGGGACAGCTCTTACACCGGGGAGCTGTTTTTT
CDR3 protein: CASSWDSSYTGELFF

clone size: -
D gene: TRBD2
V gene: TRBV9
CDR3 length: 15
J gene: TRBJ2-3
CDR3 DNA: TGTGCCAGCAGCCCTCGACTAGCGGGGGCGGATACGCAGTATTTT
CDR3 protein: CASSPRLAGADTQYF

clone size: -
D gene: -
V gene: TRBV2
CDR3 length: 12
J gene: TRBJ2-7
CDR3 DNA: TGTGCCAGCAGTGACGGGACTTACGAGCAGTACTTC
CDR3 protein: CASSDGTYEQYF

clone size: -
D gene: TRBD1
V gene: TRBV28
CDR3 length: 13
J gene: TRBJ1-1
CDR3 DNA: TGTGCCAGCAGCAGGGGGTTTGGGACTGAAGCTTTCTTT
CDR3 protein: CASSRGFGTEAFF

clone size: -
D gene: TRBD1
V gene: TRBV6-5
CDR3 length: 15
J gene: TRBJ1-1
CDR3 DNA: TGTGCCAGCAGTTACTTTCAGGGGGTGAACACTGAAGCTTTCTTT
CDR3 protein: CASSYFQGVNTEAFF

clone size: -
D gene: -
V gene: TRBV12-3/TRBV12-4
CDR3 length: 13
J gene: TRBJ1-2
CDR3 DNA: TGTGCCAGCAGACAGGGAGGCTACTATGGCTACACCTTC
CDR3 protein: CASRQGGYYGYTF

clone size: -
D gene: -
V gene: TRBV29-1
CDR3 length: 15
J gene: TRBJ1-4
CDR3 DNA: TGCAGCGTTGGAAACAGCGCTACAACTAATGAAAAACTGTTTTTT
CDR3 protein: CSVGNSATTNEKLFF

clone size: -
D gene: -
V gene: TRBV6-2/TRBV6-3
CDR3 length: 17
J gene: TRBJ1-1
CDR3 DNA: TGTGCCAGCAGTGATTGGAGCGGGGCGGGGTGGGGGACTGAAGCTTTCTTT
CDR3 protein: CASSDWSGAGWGTEAFF

clone size: once
D gene: -
V gene: TRBV6-5
CDR3 length: 14
J gene: TRBJ1-1
CDR3 DNA: TGTGCCAGCAGTCCCTCCGGGAGCGGGACTGAAGCTTTCTTT
CDR3 protein: CASSPSGSGTEAFF

clone size: few
D gene: TRBD1
V gene: TRBV6-5
CDR3 length: 14
J gene: TRBJ2-7
CDR3 DNA: TGTGCCAGCATCCCCCCGGGACAGGGTTACGAGCAGTACTTC
CDR3 protein: CASIPPGQGYEQYF

clone size: few
D gene: -
V gene: TRBV19
CDR3 length: 15
J gene: TRBJ1-5
CDR3 DNA: TGTGCCAGTAGTATAAACTGGGGGGCTGATCAGCCCCAGCATTTT
CDR3 protein: CASSINWGADQPQHF